The T cell receptor (beta chain) under discussion was sequenced for a study of blood T cells in healthy people across ages. Germline CDR1 reads SGHVS; CDR2 reads FNYEAQ. This CDR3 is 16 amino acids long. Trimming left V 3 bases short and J 2 bases short, with 14 bases between. Next came a second PCR, run for roughly 6 to 11 cycles, which used a sample-barcoded 5' primer along with a J-beta primer mix. One entry per CDR3 protein, called by TCRdb with MiXCR from the 5' RACE reads. The sample shows some 640,000 distinct CDR3 sequences, around 49% of them seen only once. This receptor was obtained from a woman aged 55-75 years in good health. Sequencing was done on a sample of blood. This chain links TRBV7-6 with TRBJ1-5; D is possibly TRBD1 (5 bases). The DNA of the CDR3 is TGTGCCAGCAGCTTGACGAATGTAGGGGGCAATCAGCCCCAGCATTTT. As protein: CASSLTNVGGNQPQHF.